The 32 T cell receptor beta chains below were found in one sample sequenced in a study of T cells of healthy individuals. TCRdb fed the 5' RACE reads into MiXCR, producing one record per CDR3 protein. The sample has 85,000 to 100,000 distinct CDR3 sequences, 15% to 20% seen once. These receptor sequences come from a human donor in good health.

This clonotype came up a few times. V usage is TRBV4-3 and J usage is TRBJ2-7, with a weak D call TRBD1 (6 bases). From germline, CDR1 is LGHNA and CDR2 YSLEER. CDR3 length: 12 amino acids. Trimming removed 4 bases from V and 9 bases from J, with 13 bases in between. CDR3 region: CASSPGQIRQYF. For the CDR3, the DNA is TGCGCCAGCAGCCCGGGACAAATTCGGCAGTACTTC.

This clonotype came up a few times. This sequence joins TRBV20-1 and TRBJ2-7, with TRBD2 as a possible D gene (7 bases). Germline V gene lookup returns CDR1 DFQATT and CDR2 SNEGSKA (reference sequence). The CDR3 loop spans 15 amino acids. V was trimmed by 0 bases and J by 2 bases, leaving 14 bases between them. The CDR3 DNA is TGCAGTGCTAGAGATGGGGGGGCCGGGACCTACGAGCAGTACTTC. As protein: CSARDGGAGTYEQYF.

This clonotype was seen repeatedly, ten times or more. CDR3 DNA: TGTGCCAGCAGTTACTCTCGGGGTGGAGGAAATTATCAGCCCCAGCATTTT. Translated, it gives CASSYSRGGGNYQPQHF. This chain links TRBV6-2 or TRBV6-3 with TRBJ1-5; D gene ambiguous. Trimming pared 0 bases from V and 5 bases from J, leaving 17 bases between. CDR1 and CDR2 (germline): MNHEY, SVGEGT. The CDR3 is made up of 17 amino acids.

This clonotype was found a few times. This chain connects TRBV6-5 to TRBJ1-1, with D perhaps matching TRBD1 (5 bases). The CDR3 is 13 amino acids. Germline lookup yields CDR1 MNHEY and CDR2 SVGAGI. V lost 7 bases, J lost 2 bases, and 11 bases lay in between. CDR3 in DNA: TGTGCCAGCACTGGGACCGCCAACACTGAAGCTTTCTTT. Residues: CASTGTANTEAFF.

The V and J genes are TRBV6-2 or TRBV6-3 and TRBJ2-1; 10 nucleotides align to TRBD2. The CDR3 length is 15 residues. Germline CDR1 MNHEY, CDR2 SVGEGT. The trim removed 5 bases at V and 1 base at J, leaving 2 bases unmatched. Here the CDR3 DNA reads TGTGCCAGCAGTCCTAGCGGGAGTTCCTACAATGAGCAGTTCTTC. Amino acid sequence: CASSPSGSSYNEQFF.

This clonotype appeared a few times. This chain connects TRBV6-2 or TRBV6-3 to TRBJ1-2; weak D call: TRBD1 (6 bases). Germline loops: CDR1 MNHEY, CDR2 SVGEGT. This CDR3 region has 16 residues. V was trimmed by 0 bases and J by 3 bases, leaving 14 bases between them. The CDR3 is CASSYSAARGDYGYTF. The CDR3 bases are TGTGCCAGCAGTTACTCAGCTGCAAGGGGGGACTATGGCTACACCTTC.

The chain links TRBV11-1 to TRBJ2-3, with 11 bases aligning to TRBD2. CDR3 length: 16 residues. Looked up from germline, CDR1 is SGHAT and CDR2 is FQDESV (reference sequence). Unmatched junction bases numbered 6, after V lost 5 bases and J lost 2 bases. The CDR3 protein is CASSRGLAVLTDTQYF. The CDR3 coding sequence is TGTGCCAGCAGCCGGGGACTAGCGGTTCTCACAGATACGCAGTATTTT.

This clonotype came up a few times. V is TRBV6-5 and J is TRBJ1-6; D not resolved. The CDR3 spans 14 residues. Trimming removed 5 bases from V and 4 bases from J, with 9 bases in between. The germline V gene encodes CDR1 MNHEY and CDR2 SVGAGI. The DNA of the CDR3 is TGTGCCAGCAGTCCCCGATCGTATAATTCACCCCTCCACTTT. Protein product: CASSPRSYNSPLHF.

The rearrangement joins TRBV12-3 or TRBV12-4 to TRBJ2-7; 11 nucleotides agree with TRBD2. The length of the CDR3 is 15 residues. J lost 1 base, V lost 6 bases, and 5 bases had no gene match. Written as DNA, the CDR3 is TGTGCCAGCAGCCAAACTAGCGGGAGTTCCTACGAGCAGTACTTC. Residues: CASSQTSGSSYEQYF.

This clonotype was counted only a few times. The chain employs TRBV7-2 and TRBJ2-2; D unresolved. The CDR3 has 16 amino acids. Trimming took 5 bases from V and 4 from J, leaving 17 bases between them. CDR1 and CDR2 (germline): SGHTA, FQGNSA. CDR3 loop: CASSVAVLQVTGELFF. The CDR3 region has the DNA TGTGCCAGCAGCGTCGCCGTCCTGCAAGTCACCGGGGAGCTGTTTTTT.

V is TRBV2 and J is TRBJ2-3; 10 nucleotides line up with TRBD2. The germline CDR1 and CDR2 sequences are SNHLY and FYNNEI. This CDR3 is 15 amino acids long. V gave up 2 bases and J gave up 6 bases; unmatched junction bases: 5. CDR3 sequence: CASSERAGGLDTQYF. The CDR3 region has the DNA TGTGCCAGCAGTGAAAGAGCGGGAGGGTTGGATACGCAGTATTTT. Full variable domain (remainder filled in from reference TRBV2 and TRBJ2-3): EPEVTQTPSHQVTQMGQEVILRCVPISNHLYFYWYRQILGQKVEFLVSFYNNEISEKSEIFDDQFSVERPDGSNFTLKIRSTKLEDSAMYFCASSERAGGLDTQYFGPGTRLTVL.

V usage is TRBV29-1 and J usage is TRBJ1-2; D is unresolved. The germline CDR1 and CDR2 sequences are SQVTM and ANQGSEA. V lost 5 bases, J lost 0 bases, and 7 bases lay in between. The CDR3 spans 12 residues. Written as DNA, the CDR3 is TGCAGCGTTCGCGTGCCTAACTATGGCTACACCTTC. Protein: CSVRVPNYGYTF.

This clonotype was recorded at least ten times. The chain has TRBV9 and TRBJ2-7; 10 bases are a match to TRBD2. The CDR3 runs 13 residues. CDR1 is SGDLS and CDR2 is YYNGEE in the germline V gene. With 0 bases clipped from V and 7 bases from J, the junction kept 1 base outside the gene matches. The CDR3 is CASSVVAGGEQYF. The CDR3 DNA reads TGTGCCAGCAGCGTAGTAGCGGGAGGAGAGCAGTACTTC. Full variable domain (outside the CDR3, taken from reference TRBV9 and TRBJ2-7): DSGVTQTPKHLITATGQRVTLRCSPRSGDLSVYWYQQSLDQGLQFLIQYYNGEERAKGNILERFSAQQFPDLHSELNLSSLELGDSALYFCASSVVAGGEQYFGPGTRLTVT.

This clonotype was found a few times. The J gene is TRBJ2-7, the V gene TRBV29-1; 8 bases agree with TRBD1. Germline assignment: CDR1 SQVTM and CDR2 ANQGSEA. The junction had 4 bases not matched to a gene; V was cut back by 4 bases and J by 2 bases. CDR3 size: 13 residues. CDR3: CSVAGDRTYEQYF. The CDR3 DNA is TGCAGCGTTGCCGGGGACAGGACCTACGAGCAGTACTTC.

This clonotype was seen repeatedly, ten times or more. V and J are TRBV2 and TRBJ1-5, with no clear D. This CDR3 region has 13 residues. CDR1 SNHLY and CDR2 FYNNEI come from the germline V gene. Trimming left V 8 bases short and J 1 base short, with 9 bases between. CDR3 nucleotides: TGTGCCAGCCGTCCCCGAAGCAATCAGCCCCAGCATTTT. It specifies CASRPRSNQPQHF.

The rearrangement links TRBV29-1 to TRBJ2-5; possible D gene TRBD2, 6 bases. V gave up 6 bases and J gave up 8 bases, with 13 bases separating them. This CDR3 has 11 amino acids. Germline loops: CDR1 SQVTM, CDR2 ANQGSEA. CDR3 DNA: TGCAGCGTCCCCGGGGGAGCTACCCAGTACTTC. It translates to CSVPGGATQYF.

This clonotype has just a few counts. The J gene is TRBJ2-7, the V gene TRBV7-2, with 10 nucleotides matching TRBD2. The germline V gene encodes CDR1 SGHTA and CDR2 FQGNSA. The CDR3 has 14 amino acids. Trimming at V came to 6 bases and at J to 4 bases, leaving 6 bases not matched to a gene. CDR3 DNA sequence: TGTGCCAGCAGTCGAGCGGGAGGGCCTTACGAGCAGTACTTC. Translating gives CASSRAGGPYEQYF.

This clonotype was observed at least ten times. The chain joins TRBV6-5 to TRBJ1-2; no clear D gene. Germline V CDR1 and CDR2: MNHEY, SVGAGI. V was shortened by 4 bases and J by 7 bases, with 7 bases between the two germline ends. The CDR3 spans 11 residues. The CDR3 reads CASSSGGGYTF. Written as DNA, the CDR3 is TGTGCCAGCAGTTCGGGTGGTGGCTACACCTTC.

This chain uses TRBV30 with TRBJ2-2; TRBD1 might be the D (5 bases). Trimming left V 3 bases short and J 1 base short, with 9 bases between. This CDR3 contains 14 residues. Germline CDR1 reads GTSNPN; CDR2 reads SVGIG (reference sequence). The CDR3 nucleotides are TGTGCCTGGAGACCCACAGGGAACACCGGGGAGCTGTTTTTT. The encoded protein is CAWRPTGNTGELFF.

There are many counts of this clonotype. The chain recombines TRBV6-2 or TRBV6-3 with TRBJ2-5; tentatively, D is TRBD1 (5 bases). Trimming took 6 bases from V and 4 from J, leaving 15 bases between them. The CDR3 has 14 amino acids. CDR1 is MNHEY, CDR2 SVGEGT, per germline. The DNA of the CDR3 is TGTGCCAGCAGGACGGACCAGGGCCCAGAGACCCAGTACTTC. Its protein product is CASRTDQGPETQYF.

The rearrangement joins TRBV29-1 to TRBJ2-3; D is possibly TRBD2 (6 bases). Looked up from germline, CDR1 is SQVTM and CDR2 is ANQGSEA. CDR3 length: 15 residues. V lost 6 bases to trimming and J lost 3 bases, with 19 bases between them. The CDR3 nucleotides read TGCAGCGTCCGACCCCCAGGGACTGGAACAGATACGCAGTATTTT. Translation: CSVRPPGTGTDTQYF.

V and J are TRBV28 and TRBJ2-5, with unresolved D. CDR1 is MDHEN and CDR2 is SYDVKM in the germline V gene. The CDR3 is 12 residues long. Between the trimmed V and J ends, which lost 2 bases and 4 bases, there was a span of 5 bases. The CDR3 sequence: CASSLVGETQYF. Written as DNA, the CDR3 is TGTGCCAGCAGTTTAGTGGGAGAGACCCAGTACTTC. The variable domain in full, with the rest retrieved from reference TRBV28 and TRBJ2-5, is DVKVTQSSRYLVKRTGEKVFLECVQDMDHENMFWYRQDPGLGLRLIYFSYDVKMKEKGDIPEGYSVSREKKERFSLILESASTNQTSMYLCASSLVGETQYFGPGTRLLVL.

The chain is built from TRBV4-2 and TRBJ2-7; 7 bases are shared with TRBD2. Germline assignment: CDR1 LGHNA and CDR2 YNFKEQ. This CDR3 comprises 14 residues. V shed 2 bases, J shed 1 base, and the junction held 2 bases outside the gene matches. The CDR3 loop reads CASSQREGSYEQYF. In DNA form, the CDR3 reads TGTGCCAGCAGCCAAAGGGAGGGGTCCTACGAGCAGTACTTC.

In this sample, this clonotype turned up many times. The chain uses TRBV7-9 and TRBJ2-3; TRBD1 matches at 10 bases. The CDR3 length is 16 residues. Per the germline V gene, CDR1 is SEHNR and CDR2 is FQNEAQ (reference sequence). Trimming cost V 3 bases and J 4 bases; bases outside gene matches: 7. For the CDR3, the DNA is TGTGCCAGCAGCTTGGGACAGGGGAGTTGGGCAGATACGCAGTATTTT. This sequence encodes CASSLGQGSWADTQYF.

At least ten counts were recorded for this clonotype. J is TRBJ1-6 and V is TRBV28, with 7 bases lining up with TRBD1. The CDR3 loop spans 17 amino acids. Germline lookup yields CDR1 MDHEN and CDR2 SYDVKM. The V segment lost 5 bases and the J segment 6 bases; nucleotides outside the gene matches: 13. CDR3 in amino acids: CASSPAEGTVGNSPLHF. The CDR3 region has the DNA TGTGCCAGCAGTCCAGCTGAAGGGACAGTTGGTAATTCACCCCTCCACTTT.

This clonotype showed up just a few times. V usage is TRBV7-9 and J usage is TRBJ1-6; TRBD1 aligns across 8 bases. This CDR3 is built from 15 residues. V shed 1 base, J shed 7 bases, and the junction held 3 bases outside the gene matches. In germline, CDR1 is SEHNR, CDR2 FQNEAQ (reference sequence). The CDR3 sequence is CASSLVGQGNSPLHF. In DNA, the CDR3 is TGTGCCAGCAGCTTAGTTGGACAGGGAAATTCACCCCTCCACTTT.

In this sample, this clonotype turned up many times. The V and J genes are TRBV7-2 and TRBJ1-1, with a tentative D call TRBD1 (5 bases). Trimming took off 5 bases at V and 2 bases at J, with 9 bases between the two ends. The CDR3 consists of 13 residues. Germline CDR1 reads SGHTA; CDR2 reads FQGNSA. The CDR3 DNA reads TGTGCCAGCAGCCTCGGACATAACACTGAAGCTTTCTTT. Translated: CASSLGHNTEAFF.

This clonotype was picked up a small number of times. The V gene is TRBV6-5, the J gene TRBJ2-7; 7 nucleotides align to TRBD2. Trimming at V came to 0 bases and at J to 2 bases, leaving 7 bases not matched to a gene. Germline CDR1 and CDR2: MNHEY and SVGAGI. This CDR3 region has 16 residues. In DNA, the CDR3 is TGTGCCAGCAGTTACTCGGGGGGGGTGGTAGCCTACGAGCAGTACTTC. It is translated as CASSYSGGVVAYEQYF.

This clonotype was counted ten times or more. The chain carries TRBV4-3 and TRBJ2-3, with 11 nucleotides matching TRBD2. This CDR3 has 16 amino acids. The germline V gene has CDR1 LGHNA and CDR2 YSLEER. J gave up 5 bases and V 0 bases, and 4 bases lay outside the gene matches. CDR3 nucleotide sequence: TGCGCCAGCAGCCAAGATAGCGGGACTAGCGGAGATACGCAGTATTTT. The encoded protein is CASSQDSGTSGDTQYF.

The CDR3 bases are TGTGCCAGCAGCCAAGTGGTCCAGGCTGAAGCTTTCTTT. Amino acid sequence: CASSQVVQAEAFF. The chain has TRBV14 and TRBJ1-1, with D unresolved. The CDR3 spans 13 residues. V was pared by 1 base and J by 6 bases, with 9 bases between. The V gene's germline CDR1 is SGHDN and CDR2 FVKESK.

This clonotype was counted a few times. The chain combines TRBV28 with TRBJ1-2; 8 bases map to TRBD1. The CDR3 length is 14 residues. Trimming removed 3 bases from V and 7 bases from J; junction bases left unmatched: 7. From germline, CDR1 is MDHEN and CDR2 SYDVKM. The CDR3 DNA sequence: TGTGCCAGCAGTTTCGCAGGGGGCGCTTTTGGCTACACCTTC. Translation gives CASSFAGGAFGYTF.

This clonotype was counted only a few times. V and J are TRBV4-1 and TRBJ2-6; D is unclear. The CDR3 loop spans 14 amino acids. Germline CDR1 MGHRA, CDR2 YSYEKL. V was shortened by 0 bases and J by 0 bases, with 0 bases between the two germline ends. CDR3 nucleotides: TGCGCCAGCAGCCAAGACTCTGGGGCCAACGTCCTGACTTTC. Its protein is CASSQDSGANVLTF.